What follows describes a single T cell receptor beta chain. This clone was observed a few times. Its recognized antigen is unknown. No base quality values were provided; no much bigger clone lies one nucleotide off. Reading from cysteine to phenylalanine, the CDR3 counts 17 amino acids. Only the CDR3 DNA stays, 51 bases, in frame from base 1. V lost 5 bases and J lost 4 bases; the stretch between them is 23 bases long. The germline V gene (reference sequence) supplies CDR1 MNHEY and CDR2 SMNVEV. The data are from a study of shared clonotypes between healthy human individuals (dated by TCRdb to 2019 to 2021). A note on the overall study: The cohort comprised a couple of women and a few men aged 18 to 49 years. For each donor, three plates each were used for CD4 naive and CD4 memory, two plates were used for CD8 naive, and one plate was used for CD8 memory. Each donor's leukapheresis produced roughly between about 0.9 and 9.5 billion PBMCs. Libraries were prepared and TCR repertoires were sequenced by different laboratories using diverse techniques, in order to increase sequencing depth and limit assay-specific biases. Blood TCR repertoires of roughly five healthy adults were deeply sequenced to estimate repertoire size and the extent of clonotype sharing between individuals. Broad study findings and their caveats: Sampling was limited to blood, and TCR repertoires in tissue likely differ from TCR repertoires in blood. Sharing across several donors was observed for about 5% of naive CD4, over 3% of naive CD8, about 2.3% of memory CD4, and about 0.39% of memory CD8 clonotypes. Pairwise subsampling led to the expectation that sequencing depth would affect the degree of clonotype sharing among donors. Higher generation probabilities were observed for clonotypes shared by all four sorted-subset donors than for non-shared clonotypes. Incomplete sequencing was indicated by rarefaction of sorted-subset datasets, despite the large sequencing depth. The genetic and exposure-history diversity represented was limited by the small number of donors. Estimated clonotype richness was generally larger for naive than for memory subsets.

Healthy HIV-negative adults with no recently reported acute infections or vaccinations were included as donors. Every donor was a Caucasian adult living in Nashville, Tennessee, USA. Magnetic negative selection was used to enrich CD4+ T cells, after which naive cells were positively selected on CD45RA and the negative fraction became the memory subset. Blood was collected by leukapheresis, and PBMCs were isolated by Ficoll-Histopaque density gradient centrifugation and then cryopreserved in liquid nitrogen vapor phase. Analytical flow cytometry was used to check the purity and quantity of every magnetically sorted T cell population. From each sorted fraction, genomic DNA was isolated and quantified by UV absorbance on a Nanodrop 2000c. Using the deep immunoSEQ assay, TCR CDR3 regions were amplified from genomic DNA by multiplex PCR. Extracted genomic DNA from each cell subset was distributed evenly across all wells of several immunoSEQ 96-well plates, and each plate was treated as a replicate. For sorted subsets, around 200 ng genomic DNA, equal to 25,000 to 35,000 T cell genomes, was loaded into each replicate PCR. The purified libraries were quantified using a Qubit 3.0 fluorometer, sized with a Bioanalyzer 2100, and then quantified again using the KAPA Library Quantification kit. Each immunoSEQ 96-well plate was sequenced on its own single-read 150-cycle Illumina NextSeq 550 flow cell. The paper's processing steps were these. The immunoSEQ output contained only junctional sequences without quality scores, so filtering could not match that applied to full-length reads. Sequences were annotated with PyIR, a Python wrapper for IgBLAST v1.9, and V/J genes and CDR3 were assigned using IMGT germline references. Reads were removed for weak V/J assignments (E-value above 1e-6), missing CDR3, stop codons, out-of-frame junctions, or ambiguous translated residues. A V3J clonotype was defined by an identical inferred V gene, J gene, and CDR3 amino acid sequence. Percentage overlap between repertoires was computed as shared unique clonotypes divided by the size of the smaller repertoire. Three approaches were used to assess repertoire richness: RTK rarefaction, the Chao1 estimator, and Recon v2.1 estimates of unobserved clonotypes. Generation probabilities were computed with OLGA for all TCRbeta clonotypes obtained by the gDNA method from a handful of donors. The immuneACCESS repertoire file appears here via TCRdb, limited to in-frame rearrangements. These files lack a portion of the clones; in checked studies, under half of the deficit traces to unresolved V genes, and the cause of the others is not known. V, J and clone size reflect that table, while D and trimming were determined from the DNA. The sample table contains 2,500,000 or so clones; only one count was recorded for less than 95% of them. The ten most abundant clones make up about 0.41% of the sample.

The chain is made from TRBV27 and TRBJ1-1; the D gene is not confidently resolved. The sample was naive CD4+ T cells from PBMCs. The cell subset or site label for this specimen denotes: CD45RA+ positively selected. This TCR was sampled from a man aged 18 to 35 in good health. Some clones in this sample may be carry-over from other donors' samples. At the DNA level, the sequence is TGTGCCAGCAGTCCAGCCCCGGCCTTAAGAATGGTCACTGAAGCTTTCTTT. Translation gives CASSPAPALRMVTEAFF.